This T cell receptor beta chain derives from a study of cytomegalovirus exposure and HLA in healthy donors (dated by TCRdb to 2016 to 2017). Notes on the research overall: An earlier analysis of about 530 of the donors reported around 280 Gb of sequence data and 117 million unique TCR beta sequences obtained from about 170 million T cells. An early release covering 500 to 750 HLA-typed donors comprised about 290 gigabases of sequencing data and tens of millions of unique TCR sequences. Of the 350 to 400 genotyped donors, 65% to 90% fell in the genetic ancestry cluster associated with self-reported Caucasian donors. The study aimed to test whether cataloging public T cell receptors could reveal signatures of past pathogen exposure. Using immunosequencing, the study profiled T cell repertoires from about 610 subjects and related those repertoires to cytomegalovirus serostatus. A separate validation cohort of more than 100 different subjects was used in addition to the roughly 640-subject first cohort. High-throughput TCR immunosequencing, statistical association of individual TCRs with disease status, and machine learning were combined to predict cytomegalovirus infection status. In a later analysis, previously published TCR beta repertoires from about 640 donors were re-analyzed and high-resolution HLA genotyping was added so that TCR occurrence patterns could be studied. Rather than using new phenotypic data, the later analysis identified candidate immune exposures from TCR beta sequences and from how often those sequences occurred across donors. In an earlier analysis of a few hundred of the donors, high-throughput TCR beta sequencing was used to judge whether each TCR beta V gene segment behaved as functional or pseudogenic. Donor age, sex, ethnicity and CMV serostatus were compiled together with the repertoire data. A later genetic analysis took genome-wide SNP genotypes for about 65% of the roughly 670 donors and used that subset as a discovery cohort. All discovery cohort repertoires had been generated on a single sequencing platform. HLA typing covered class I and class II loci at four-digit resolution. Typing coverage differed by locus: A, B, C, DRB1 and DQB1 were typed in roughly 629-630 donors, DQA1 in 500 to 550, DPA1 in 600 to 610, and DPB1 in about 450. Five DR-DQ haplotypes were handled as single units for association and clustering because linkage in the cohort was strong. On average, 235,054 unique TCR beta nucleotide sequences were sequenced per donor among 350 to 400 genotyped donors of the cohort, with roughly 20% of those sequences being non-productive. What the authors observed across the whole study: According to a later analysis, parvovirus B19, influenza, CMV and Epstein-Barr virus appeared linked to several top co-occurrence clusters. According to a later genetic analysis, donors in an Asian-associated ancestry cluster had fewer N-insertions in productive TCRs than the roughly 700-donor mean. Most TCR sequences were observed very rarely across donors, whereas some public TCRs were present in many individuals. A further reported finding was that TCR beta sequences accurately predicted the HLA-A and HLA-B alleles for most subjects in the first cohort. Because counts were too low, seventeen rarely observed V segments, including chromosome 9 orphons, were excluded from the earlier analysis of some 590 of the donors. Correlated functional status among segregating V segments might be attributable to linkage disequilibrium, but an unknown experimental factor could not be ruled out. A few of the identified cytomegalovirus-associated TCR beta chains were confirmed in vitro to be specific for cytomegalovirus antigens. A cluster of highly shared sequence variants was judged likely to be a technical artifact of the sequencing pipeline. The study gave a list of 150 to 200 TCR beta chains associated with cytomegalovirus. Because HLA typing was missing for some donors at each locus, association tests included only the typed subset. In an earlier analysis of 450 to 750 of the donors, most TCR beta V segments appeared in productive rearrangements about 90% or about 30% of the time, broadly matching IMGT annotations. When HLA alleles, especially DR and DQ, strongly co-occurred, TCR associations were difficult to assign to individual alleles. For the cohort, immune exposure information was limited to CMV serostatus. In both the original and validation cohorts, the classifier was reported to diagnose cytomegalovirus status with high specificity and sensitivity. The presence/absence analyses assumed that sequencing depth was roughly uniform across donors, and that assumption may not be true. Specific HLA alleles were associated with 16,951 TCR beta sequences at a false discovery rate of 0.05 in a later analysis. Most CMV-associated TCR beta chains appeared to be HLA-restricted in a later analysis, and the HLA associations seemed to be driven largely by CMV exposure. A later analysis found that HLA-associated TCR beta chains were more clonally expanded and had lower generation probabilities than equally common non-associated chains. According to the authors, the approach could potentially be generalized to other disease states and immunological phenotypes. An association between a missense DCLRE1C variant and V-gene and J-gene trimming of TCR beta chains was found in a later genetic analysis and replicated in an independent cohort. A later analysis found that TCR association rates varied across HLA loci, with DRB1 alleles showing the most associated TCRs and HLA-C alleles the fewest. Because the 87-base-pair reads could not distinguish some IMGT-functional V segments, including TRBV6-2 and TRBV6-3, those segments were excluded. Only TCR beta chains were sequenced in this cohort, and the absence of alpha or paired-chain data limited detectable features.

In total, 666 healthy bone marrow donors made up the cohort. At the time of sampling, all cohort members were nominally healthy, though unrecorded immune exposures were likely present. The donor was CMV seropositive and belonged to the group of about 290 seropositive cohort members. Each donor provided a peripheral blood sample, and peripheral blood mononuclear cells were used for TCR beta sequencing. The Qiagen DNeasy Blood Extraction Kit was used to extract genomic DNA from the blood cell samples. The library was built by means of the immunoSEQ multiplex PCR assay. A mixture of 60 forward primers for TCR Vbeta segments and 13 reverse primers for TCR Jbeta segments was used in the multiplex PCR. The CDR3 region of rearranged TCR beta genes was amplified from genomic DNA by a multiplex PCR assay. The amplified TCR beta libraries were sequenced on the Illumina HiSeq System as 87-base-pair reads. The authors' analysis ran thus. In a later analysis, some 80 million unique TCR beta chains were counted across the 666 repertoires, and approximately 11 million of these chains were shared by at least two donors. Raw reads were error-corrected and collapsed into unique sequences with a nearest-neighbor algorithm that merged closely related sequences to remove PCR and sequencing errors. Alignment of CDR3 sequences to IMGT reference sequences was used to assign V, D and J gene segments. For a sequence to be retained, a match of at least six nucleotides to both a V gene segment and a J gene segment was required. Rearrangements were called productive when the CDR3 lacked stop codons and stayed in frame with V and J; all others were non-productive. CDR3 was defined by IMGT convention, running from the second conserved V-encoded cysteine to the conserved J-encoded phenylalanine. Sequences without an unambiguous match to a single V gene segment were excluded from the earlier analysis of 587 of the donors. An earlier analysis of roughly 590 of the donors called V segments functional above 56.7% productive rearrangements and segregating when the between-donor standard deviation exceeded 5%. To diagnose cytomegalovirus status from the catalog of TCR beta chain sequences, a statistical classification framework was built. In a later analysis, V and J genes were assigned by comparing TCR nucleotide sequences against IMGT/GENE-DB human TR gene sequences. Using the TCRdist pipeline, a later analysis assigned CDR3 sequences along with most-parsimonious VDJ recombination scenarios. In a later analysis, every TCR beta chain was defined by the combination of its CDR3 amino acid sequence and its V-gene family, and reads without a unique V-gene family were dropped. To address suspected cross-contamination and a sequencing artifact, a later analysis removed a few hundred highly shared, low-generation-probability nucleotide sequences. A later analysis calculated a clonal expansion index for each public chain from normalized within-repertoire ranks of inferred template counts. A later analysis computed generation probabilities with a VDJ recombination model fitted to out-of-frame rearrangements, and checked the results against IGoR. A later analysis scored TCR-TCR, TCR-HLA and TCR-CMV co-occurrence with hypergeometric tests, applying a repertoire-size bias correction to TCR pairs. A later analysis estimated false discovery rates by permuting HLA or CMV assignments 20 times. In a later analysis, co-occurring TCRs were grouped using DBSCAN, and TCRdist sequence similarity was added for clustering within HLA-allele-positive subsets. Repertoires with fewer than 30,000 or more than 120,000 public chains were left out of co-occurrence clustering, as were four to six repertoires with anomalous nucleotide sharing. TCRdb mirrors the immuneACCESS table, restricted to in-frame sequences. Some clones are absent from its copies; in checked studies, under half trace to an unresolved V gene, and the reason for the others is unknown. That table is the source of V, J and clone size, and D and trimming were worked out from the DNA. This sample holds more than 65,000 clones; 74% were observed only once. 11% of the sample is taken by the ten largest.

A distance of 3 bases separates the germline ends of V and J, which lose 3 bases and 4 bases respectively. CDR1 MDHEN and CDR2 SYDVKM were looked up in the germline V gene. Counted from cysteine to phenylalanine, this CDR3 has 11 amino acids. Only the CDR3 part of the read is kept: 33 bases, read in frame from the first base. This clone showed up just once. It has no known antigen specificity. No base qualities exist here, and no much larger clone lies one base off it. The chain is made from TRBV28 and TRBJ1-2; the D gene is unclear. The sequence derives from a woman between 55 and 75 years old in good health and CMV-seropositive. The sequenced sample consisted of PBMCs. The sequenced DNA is TGTGCCAGCAGTTTTCTCTATGGCTACACCTTC. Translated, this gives CASSFLYGYTF.